These 2 T cell receptor beta chains were all obtained from the same sample, sequenced in a study of cytomegalovirus exposure and HLA in healthy donors. Primers for the PCR totalled 60 Vbeta and 13 Jbeta. The repertoire was sequenced with immunoSEQ multiplex PCR; TCRdb's copy has only in-frame clones and lacks some. Here the sample spans 150,000 to 200,000 clones, roughly 73% being singletons. Sequenced sample: PBMCs. The receptors here all came from a woman aged 30 to 39 in good health and CMV-seronegative.

This chain joins TRBV4-1 and TRBJ1-5; weak D call: TRBD1 (5 bases). CDR1 is MGHRA and CDR2 is YSYEKL in the germline V gene. Trimming removed 0 bases at V and 4 bases at J, with 10 bases between. CDR3 size: 15 residues. As DNA, the CDR3 is TGCGCCAGCAGCCAAGAAGGGGCACGGAATCAGCCCCAGCATTTT. Translating gives CASSQEGARNQPQHF.

Points on this clone: Other DNA sequences of this sample code for an identical CDR3. The V gene is TRBV15, the J gene TRBJ2-1; TRBD1 matches 7 bases. J lost 1 base, V lost 1 base, and 4 bases had no gene match. This CDR3 spans 16 amino acids. CDR1 is LNHNV, CDR2 YYDKDF, per germline (reference sequence). The CDR3 nucleotides read TGTGCCACCAGCAGAGGACGACAGGGTTCCTACAATGAGCAGTTCTTC. The encoded protein is CATSRGRQGSYNEQFF.